Below, 17 T cell receptor beta chains from the same sample are listed, as sequenced in a study of control samples from healthy donors and cancer patients. Using immunoSEQ multiplex PCR, the repertoire was profiled, and TCRdb retains in-frame clones only, with some absent. The sample yields roughly 130,000 clones, around 90% seen once. The sequenced material came from blood. These receptors came from a man in his late teens or twenties in good health.

The chain employs TRBV4-2 and TRBJ1-5; D gene ambiguous. This CDR3 is built from 14 residues. V lost 1 base to trimming and J lost 7 bases, with 11 bases between them. Germline V gene data show CDR1 as LGHNA and CDR2 as YNFKEQ. In nucleotides, the CDR3 is TGTGCCAGCAGCCAAGGGGAGGGCGGCCAGCCCCAGCATTTT. It translates to CASSQGEGGQPQHF.

This rearrangement joins TRBV7-9 to TRBJ1-5; D remains unclear. V was trimmed by 1 base and J by 9 bases, leaving 10 bases between them. This CDR3 contains 13 residues. Germline CDR1 and CDR2: SEHNR and FQNEAQ (reference sequence). For the CDR3, the DNA is TGTGCCAGCAGCTTAGTGGCAGGTTTGCCCCAGCATTTT. This translates into CASSLVAGLPQHF.

The V call is TRBV6-1, the J call TRBJ1-1, with 7 bases that match TRBD1. J lost 1 base, V lost 7 bases, and 12 bases had no gene match. The CDR3 sequence is 16 residues long. CDR1 is MNHNS, CDR2 SASEGT, per germline. The CDR3 bases are TGTGCCAGCACTGAGACTGTACAGGGGAGGAACACTGAAGCTTTCTTT. It specifies CASTETVQGRNTEAFF.

The rearrangement uses TRBV27 and TRBJ2-3; 9 bases are a match to TRBD2. The CDR3 loop spans 17 amino acids. Germline loops: CDR1 MNHEY, CDR2 SMNVEV (reference sequence). The trim removed 0 bases at V and 1 base at J, leaving 5 bases unmatched. The CDR3 region is CASSLSIVAGGTDTQYF. CDR3 DNA: TGTGCCAGCAGTTTATCCATCGTAGCGGGGGGCACAGATACGCAGTATTTT.

The chain carries TRBV5-1 and TRBJ2-1; TRBD2 might be the D (5 bases). Germline CDR1 and CDR2: SGHRS and YFSETQ. V was cut by 0 bases and J by 4 bases, with 8 bases left in between. The CDR3 spans 14 residues. The CDR3 reads CASSLDSGYNEQFF. In DNA, the CDR3 is TGCGCCAGCAGCTTGGATTCGGGGTACAATGAGCAGTTCTTC.

This sequence joins TRBV7-9 and TRBJ2-5, with 11 bases lining up with TRBD1. With 5 bases clipped from V and 3 bases from J, the junction kept 17 bases outside the gene matches. The CDR3 covers 19 residues. CDR1 and CDR2 (germline): SEHNR, FQNEAQ (reference sequence). CDR3 DNA sequence: TGTGCCAGCAGCCCACCCGGGACAGGGGGAAGAGAGGGAGAAGAGACCCAGTACTTC. Translating gives CASSPPGTGGREGEETQYF. Full variable domain (outside the CDR3, taken from reference TRBV7-9 and TRBJ2-5): DTGVSQNPRHKITKRGQNVTFRCDPISEHNRLYWYRQTLGQGPEFLTYFQNEAQLEKSRLLSDRFSAERPKGSFSTLEIQRTEQGDSAMYLCASSPPGTGGREGEETQYFGPGTRLLVL.

The V gene is TRBV19, the J gene TRBJ1-5, with D perhaps TRBD1 (5 bases). V lost 5 bases and J lost 4, with 12 bases in between. Germline-derived CDR1 and CDR2 are LNHDA and SQIVND (reference sequence). This CDR3 contains 14 residues. CDR3: CASSAGPPNQPQHF. For the CDR3, the DNA is TGTGCCAGTAGTGCGGGACCTCCAAATCAGCCCCAGCATTTT.

J is TRBJ1-5 and V is TRBV29-1, with a tentative D call TRBD1 (6 bases). CDR1 and CDR2 from the germline V gene are SQVTM and ANQGSEA. The ends were cut back, 5 bases at V and 0 bases at J, with 8 bases in the middle. The CDR3 has 13 amino acids. The CDR3: CSVSRGSNQPQHF. The CDR3 region has the DNA TGCAGCGTTTCCAGGGGTAGCAATCAGCCCCAGCATTTT.

The chain has TRBV10-3 and TRBJ2-1; 8 positions agree with TRBD1. The germline CDR1 and CDR2 sequences are ENHRY and SYGVKD. V shed 4 bases, J shed 5 bases, and the junction held 1 base outside the gene matches. This CDR3 region has 13 residues. The CDR3 bases are TGTGCCATCAGTGGGGGACAGGACAATGAGCAGTTCTTC. It codes for CAISGGQDNEQFF.

On this clone: Different DNA sequences within this sample yield the same CDR3. The chain joins TRBV7-2 to TRBJ1-1, with D uncertain. CDR3 length equals 13 residues. Trimming stripped 1 base from V and 2 bases from J, with 5 bases between. Germline CDR1 SGHTA, CDR2 FQGNSA. CDR3 sequence (DNA): TGTGCCAGCAGCTTAGTTGTTAACACTGAAGCTTTCTTT. Protein: CASSLVVNTEAFF.

J is TRBJ2-3 and V is TRBV10-3; the match to TRBD1 covers 7 bases. With V trimmed by 3 bases and J by 4 bases, 7 bases remained unmatched. Germline loops: CDR1 ENHRY, CDR2 SYGVKD. There are 15 residues in the CDR3. The CDR3 region is CAISDPTGLADTQYF. The CDR3 bases are TGTGCCATCAGTGATCCGACAGGGCTGGCAGATACGCAGTATTTT.

The V gene is TRBV20-1, the J gene TRBJ1-1; D remains unclear. Germline CDR1 reads DFQATT; CDR2 reads SNEGSKA (reference sequence). V lost 0 bases and J 8 bases, leaving 7 bases between the germline ends. CDR3 length: 11 residues. The CDR3 bases are TGCAGTGCTAGAGACTCGATGGAAGCTTTCTTT. This encodes CSARDSMEAFF.

The chain has TRBV10-1 and TRBJ2-3, with unresolved D. Trimming pared 4 bases from V and 4 bases from J, leaving 12 bases between. The CDR3 has 14 amino acids. Germline loops: CDR1 WNHNN, CDR2 SYGVQD (reference sequence). The DNA for the CDR3 is TGCGCCAGCAGTGGAGAACAAAGGCCAGATACGCAGTATTTT. This codes for CASSGEQRPDTQYF.

This rearrangement joins TRBV12-5 to TRBJ2-7, with a weak D call TRBD1 (5 bases). Germline V gene lookup returns CDR1 LGHNT and CDR2 FRNRAP. The V end lost 0 bases, the J end lost 4 bases, and 13 bases lay between the germline ends. The CDR3 totals 15 residues. CDR3 in amino acids: CASGLVAGRRYEQYF. The CDR3, as DNA: TGTGCTAGTGGTTTGGTGGCAGGGCGTCGGTACGAGCAGTACTTC.

The chain recombines TRBV2 with TRBJ2-1; 7 bases are a match to TRBD1. V was clipped by 7 bases and J by 0 bases; unmatched bases: 0. The CDR3 loop spans 13 amino acids. The germline CDR1 and CDR2 sequences are SNHLY and FYNNEI. The CDR3 DNA follows: TGTGCCAGCAACAGGGGCTCCTACAATGAGCAGTTCTTC. Residues: CASNRGSYNEQFF.

Written as DNA, the CDR3 is TGTGCCAGCAGCTTCGGCGGGGGCGAGCAGTTCTTC. This sequence encodes CASSFGGGEQFF. The chain joins TRBV11-2 to TRBJ2-1, with a tentative D call TRBD2 (7 bases). CDR1 and CDR2 from the germline V gene are SGHAT and FQNNGV. This CDR3 has 12 residues. Trimming took off 3 bases at V and 10 bases at J, with 10 bases between the two ends.

This rearrangement joins TRBV7-9 to TRBJ1-1; 7 bases agree with TRBD1. Germline V lookup: CDR1 SEHNR, CDR2 FQNEAQ (reference sequence). CDR3 length: 15 amino acids. Trimming removed 4 bases from V and 1 base from J; junction bases left unmatched: 6. The CDR3 DNA sequence: TGTGCCAGCAGCTCGAGGACAGGTCCGAACACTGAAGCTTTCTTT. It is translated as CASSSRTGPNTEAFF.